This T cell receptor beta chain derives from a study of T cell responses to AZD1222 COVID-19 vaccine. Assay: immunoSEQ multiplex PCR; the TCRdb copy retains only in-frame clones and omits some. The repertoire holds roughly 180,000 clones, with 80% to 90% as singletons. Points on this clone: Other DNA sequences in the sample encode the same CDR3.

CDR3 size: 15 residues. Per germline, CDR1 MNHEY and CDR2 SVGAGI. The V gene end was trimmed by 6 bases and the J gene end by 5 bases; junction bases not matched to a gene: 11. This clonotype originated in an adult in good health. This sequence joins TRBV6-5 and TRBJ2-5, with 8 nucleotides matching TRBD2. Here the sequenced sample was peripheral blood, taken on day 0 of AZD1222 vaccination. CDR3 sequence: CASRDSGVGGETQYF. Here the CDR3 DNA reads TGTGCCAGCAGGGATAGCGGGGTTGGGGGGGAGACCCAGTACTTC.